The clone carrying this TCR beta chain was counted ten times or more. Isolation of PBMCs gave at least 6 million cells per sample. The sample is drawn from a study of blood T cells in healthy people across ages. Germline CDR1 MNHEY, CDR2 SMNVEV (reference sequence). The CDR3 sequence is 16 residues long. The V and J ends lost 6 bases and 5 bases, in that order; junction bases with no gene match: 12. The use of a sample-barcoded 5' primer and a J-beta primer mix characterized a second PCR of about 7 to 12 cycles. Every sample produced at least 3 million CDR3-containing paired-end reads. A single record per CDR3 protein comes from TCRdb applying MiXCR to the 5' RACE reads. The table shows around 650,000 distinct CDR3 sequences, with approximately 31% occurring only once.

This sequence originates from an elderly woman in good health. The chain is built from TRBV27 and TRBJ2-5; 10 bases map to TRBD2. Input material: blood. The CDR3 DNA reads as TGTGCCAGCAGAACAATACTAGCGGGGAGCTGGGAGACCCAGTACTTC. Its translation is CASRTILAGSWETQYF.